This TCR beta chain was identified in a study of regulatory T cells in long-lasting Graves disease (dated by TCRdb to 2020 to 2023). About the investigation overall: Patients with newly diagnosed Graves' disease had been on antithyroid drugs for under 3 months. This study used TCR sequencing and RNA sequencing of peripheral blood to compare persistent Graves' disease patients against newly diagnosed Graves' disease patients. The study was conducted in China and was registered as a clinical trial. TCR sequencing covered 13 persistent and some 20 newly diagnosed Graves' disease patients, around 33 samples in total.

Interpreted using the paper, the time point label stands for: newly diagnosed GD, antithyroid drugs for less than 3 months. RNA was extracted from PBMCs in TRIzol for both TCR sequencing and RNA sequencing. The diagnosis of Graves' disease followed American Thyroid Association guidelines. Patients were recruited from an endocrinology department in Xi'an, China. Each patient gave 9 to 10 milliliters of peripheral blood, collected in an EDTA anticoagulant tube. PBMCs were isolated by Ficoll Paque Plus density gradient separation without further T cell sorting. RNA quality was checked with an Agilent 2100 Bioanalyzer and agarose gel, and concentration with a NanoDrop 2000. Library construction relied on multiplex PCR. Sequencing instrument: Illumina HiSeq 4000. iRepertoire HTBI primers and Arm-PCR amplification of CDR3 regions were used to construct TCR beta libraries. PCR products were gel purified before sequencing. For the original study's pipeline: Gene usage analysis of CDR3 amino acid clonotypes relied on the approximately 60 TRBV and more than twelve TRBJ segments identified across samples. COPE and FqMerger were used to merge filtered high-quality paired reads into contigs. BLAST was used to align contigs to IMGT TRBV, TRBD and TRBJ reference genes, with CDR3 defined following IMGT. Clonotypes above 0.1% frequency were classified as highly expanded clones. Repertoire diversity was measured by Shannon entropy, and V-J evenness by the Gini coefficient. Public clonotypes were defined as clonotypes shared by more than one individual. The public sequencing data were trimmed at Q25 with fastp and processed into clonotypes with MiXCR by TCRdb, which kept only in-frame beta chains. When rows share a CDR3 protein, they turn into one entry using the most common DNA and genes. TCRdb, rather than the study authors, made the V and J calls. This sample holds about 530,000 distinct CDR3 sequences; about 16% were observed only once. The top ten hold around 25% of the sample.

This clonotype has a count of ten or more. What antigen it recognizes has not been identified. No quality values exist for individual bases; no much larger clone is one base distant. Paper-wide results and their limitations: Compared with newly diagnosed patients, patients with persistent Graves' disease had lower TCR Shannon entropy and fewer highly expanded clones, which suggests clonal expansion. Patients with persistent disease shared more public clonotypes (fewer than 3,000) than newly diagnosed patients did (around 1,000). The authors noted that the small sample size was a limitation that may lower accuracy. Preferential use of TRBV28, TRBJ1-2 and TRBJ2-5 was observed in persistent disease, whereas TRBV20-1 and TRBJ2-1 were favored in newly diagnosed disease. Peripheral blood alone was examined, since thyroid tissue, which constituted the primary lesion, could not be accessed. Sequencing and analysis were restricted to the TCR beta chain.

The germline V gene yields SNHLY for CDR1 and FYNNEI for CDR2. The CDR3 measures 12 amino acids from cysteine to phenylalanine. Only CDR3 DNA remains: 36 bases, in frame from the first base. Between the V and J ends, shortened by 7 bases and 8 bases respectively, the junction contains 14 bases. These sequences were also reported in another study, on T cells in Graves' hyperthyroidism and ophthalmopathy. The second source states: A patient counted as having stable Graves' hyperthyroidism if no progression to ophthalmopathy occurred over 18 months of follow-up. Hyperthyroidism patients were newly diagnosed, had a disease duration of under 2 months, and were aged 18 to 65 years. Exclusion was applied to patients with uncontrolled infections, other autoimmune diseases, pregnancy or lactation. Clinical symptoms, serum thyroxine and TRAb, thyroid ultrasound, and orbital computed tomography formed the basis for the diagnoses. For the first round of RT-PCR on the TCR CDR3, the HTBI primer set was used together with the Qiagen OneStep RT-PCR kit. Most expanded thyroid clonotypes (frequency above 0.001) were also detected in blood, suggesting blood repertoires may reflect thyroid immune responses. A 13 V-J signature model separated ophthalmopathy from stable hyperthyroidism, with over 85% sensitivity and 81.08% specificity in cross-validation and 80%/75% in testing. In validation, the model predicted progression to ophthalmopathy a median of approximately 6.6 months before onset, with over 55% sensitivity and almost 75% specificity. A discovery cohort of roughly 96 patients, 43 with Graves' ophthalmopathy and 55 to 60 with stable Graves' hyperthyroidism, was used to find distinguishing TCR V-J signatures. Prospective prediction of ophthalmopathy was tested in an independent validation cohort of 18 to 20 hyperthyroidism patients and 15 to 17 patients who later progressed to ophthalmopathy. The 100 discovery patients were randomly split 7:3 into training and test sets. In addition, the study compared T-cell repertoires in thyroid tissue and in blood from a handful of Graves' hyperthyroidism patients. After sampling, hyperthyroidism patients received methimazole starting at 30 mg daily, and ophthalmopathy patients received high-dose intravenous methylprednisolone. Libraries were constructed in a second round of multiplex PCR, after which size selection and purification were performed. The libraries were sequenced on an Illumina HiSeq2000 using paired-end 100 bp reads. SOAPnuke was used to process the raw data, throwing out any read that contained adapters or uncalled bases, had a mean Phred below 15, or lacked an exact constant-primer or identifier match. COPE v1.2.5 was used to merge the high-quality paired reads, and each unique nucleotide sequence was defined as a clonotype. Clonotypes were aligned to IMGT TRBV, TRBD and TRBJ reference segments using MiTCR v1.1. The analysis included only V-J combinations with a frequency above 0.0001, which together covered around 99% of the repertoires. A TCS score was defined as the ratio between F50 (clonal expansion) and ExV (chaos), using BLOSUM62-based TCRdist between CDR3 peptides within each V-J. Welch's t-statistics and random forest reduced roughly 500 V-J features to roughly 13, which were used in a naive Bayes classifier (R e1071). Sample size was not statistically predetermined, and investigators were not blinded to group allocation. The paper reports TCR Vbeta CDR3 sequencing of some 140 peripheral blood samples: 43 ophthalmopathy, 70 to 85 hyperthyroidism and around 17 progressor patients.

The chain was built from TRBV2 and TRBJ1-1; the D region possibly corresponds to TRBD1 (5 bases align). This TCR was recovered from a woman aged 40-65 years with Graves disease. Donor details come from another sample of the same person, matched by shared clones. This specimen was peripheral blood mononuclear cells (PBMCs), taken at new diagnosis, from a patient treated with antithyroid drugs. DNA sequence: TGTGCCAGCAATCTTAGACAGTTCGAAGCTTTCTTT. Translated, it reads CASNLRQFEAFF.